One and the same sample provided the 10 T cell receptor beta chains below, sequenced in a study of B cell selection in AIRE deficiency. Regulatory T cells were sorted as CD4+CD25hiCD127low/negative. The repertoire was sequenced with immunoSEQ multiplex PCR; TCRdb's copy has only in-frame clones and lacks some. The table has under 6,500 clones, roughly 86% seen once. Sequencing was done on a sample of Tregs sorted from PBMCs. These receptors all come from a human donor with AIRE deficiency.

The V and J genes are TRBV4-2 and TRBJ2-3; D perhaps matches TRBD2 (5 bases). Germline V gives CDR1 LGHNA, CDR2 YNFKEQ. The CDR3 runs to 15 residues. V gave up 0 bases and J gave up 6 bases, with 13 bases separating them. DNA of the CDR3: TGTGCCAGCAGCCAAGATTCCTATCCGGGGGATACGCAGTATTTT. This codes for CASSQDSYPGDTQYF.

V is TRBV2 and J is TRBJ1-1; TRBD1 matches at 8 bases. The CDR3 covers 15 residues. V dropped 5 bases and J dropped 0; count of bases not matched to a gene: 5. Germline CDR1 SNHLY, CDR2 FYNNEI. The CDR3 DNA reads as TGTGCCAGCAGTCTGGACAGGGCGATGAACACTGAAGCTTTCTTT. Amino acids: CASSLDRAMNTEAFF.

The chain is built from TRBV15 and TRBJ2-7, with 9 bases lining up with TRBD2. CDR3 length: 15 amino acids. Unmatched junction bases numbered 5, after V lost 2 bases and J lost 3 bases. The germline gives CDR1 LNHNV, CDR2 YYDKDF (reference sequence). CDR3 amino acids: CATSRSGGILYEQYF. Here the CDR3 DNA reads TGTGCCACCAGCAGAAGCGGGGGGATCCTCTACGAGCAGTACTTC.

This clone appeared a single time. The chain joins TRBV7-4 to TRBJ2-6; no definite D call. V was pared by 5 bases and J by 5 bases, with 22 bases between. There are 18 residues in the CDR3. CDR1 and CDR2 (germline): SGHVT, SQSDAQ. CDR3 in amino acids: CASSINGSSQSRANVLTF. DNA of the CDR3: TGTGCCAGCAGCATAAATGGCAGCTCACAAAGTCGGGCCAACGTCCTGACTTTC.

The rearrangement uses TRBV7-9 and TRBJ1-2; D gene unclear. Germline CDR1 SEHNR, CDR2 FQNEAQ (reference sequence). Trimming left V 1 base short and J 6 bases short, with 12 bases between. The length of the CDR3 is 14 residues. The CDR3 is CASSLVTRVHGYTF. In nucleotides, the CDR3 is TGTGCCAGCAGCTTAGTTACGAGGGTCCATGGCTACACCTTC.

This chain links TRBV7-9 with TRBJ2-7, with 10 bases identical to TRBD2. Losses at the gene ends were 4 bases for V and 0 bases for J; bases not matched to a gene: 6. The germline CDR1 and CDR2 sequences are SEHNR and FQNEAQ (reference sequence). The CDR3 consists of 16 residues. CDR3 in amino acids: CASSSSGRASSYEQYF. The DNA of the CDR3 is TGTGCCAGCAGCTCAAGCGGGAGGGCTTCCTCCTACGAGCAGTACTTC.

As concerns this clone: Within the sample, other DNA sequences also encode this same CDR3. The chain has TRBV18 and TRBJ1-1; D remains ambiguous. Germline assignment: CDR1 KGHSH and CDR2 LQKENI. This CDR3 has 13 amino acids. V was pared by 5 bases and J by 7 bases, with 14 bases between. The CDR3 region has the DNA TGTGCCAGCTCAAACGGACGGGGTCGTGAAGCTTTCTTT. Amino acids: CASSNGRGREAFF.

The chain has TRBV4-3 and TRBJ2-1; a possible D gene is TRBD2 (7 bases). There are 12 residues in the CDR3. The germline V gene encodes CDR1 LGHNA and CDR2 YSLEER. With 1 base removed from V and 12 bases from J, the gap between germline ends came to 10 bases. CDR3 residues: CASSQGGGRQFF. CDR3 DNA: TGCGCCAGCAGCCAAGGGGGGGGCAGGCAGTTCTTC.

The genes are TRBV7-9 and TRBJ2-7, with D possibly being TRBD1 (6 bases). The germline gives CDR1 SEHNR, CDR2 FQNEAQ (reference sequence). The CDR3 has 12 residues. Trimming pared 3 bases from V and 4 bases from J, leaving 7 bases between. The CDR3 bases are TGTGCCAGCAGCTTTACAGGGTACGAGCAGTACTTC. It encodes CASSFTGYEQYF.

The rearrangement uses TRBV6-1 and TRBJ1-6; D is uncertain. This CDR3 is built from 13 residues. V was trimmed by 1 base and J by 8 bases, leaving 6 bases between them. Germline CDR1 and CDR2: MNHNS and SASEGT. CDR3 sequence reads: CASSEGADSPLHF. CDR3 coding DNA: TGTGCCAGCAGTGAAGGAGCCGATTCACCCCTCCACTTT.